These 25 T cell receptor beta chains share one sample of origin, sequenced in a study of cytomegalovirus exposure and HLA in healthy donors (dated by TCRdb to 2017 to 2019). The library relied on the immunoSEQ multiplex PCR assay. The multiplex PCR relied on a mix of 60 forward primers for TCR Vbeta segments and 13 reverse primers for TCR Jbeta segments. TCRdb limited this immuneACCESS table to in-frame rearrangements with V and J called. A share of clones is missing; checked studies link under half to unresolved V genes, and the rest is unexplained. This sample gives about 170,000 clones in total; 60% to 85% of them show up just once. The top ten clonotypes cover less than 1% of the sample. The sample was PBMCs. These receptors came from a female donor in good health and CMV-seronegative.

The chain joins TRBV4-1 to TRBJ1-2, with 8 positions matching TRBD1. V lost 1 base and J lost 5; bases outside the gene matches: 0. Germline V gene sequence: CDR1 MGHRA, CDR2 YSYEKL. The CDR3 contains 13 residues. Here the CDR3 reads CASSQGDRYGYTF. DNA for the CDR3: TGCGCCAGCAGCCAAGGGGACAGGTATGGCTACACCTTC.

The V gene is TRBV30, the J gene TRBJ2-5; 7 nucleotides line up with TRBD2. V was pared by 4 bases and J by 4 bases, with 0 bases of the junction left unmatched. The CDR3 contains 11 residues. Germline values: CDR1 GTSNPN, CDR2 SVGIG (reference sequence). CDR3 coding DNA: TGTGCCTGGACTAGCGGAGAGACCCAGTACTTC. Its translation is CAWTSGETQYF.

This chain links TRBV7-9 with TRBJ1-5; 9 nucleotides align to TRBD1. With 5 bases clipped from V and 4 bases from J, the junction kept 0 bases outside the gene matches. Germline CDR1 is SEHNR and CDR2 is FQNEAQ (reference sequence). The CDR3 length is 13 residues. The CDR3 loop is CASSGTGNQPQHF. As DNA, the CDR3 is TGTGCCAGCAGCGGGACAGGGAATCAGCCCCAGCATTTT.

This clone showed up just a few times. V and J are TRBV5-4 and TRBJ2-5; D might be TRBD2 (6 bases). The CDR3 is made up of 16 amino acids. The germline V gene has CDR1 SGHNT and CDR2 YYREEE (reference sequence). V gave up 4 bases and J gave up 3 bases, with 19 bases separating them. CDR3 sequence reads: CASSKGGDRAKETQYF. DNA of the CDR3: TGTGCCAGCAGCAAGGGCGGGGATCGGGCAAAAGAGACCCAGTACTTC.

The DNA of the CDR3 is TGTGCCTGGAGTCCCGGGGTCAGCACCATATATTTT. Protein: CAWSPGVSTIYF. The chain carries TRBV30 and TRBJ1-3; no definite D call. Trimming took 2 bases from V and 9 from J, leaving 11 bases between them. CDR3 size: 12 residues. CDR1 GTSNPN and CDR2 SVGIG come from the germline V gene (reference sequence).

This sequence joins TRBV6-4 and TRBJ1-5, with TRBD1 as a possible D gene (6 bases). The CDR3 has 18 residues. Per germline, CDR1 MRHNA and CDR2 SNTAGT. Trimming stripped 3 bases from V and 0 bases from J, with 18 bases between. The CDR3 here is CASSESLAGDDSNQPQHF. The CDR3 region has the DNA TGTGCCAGCAGTGAATCTTTGGCAGGGGATGATAGCAATCAGCCCCAGCATTTT.

The chain's CDR3 is CASSFPASEEETQYF. For the CDR3, the DNA is TGTGCCAGCAGCTTCCCGGCTAGCGAGGAGGAGACCCAGTACTTC. V and J are TRBV5-4 and TRBJ2-5, with D maybe TRBD2 (6 bases). In germline, CDR1 is SGHNT, CDR2 YYREEE (reference sequence). CDR3 size: 15 residues. V lost 2 bases and J lost 5, with 16 bases in between.

The V and J genes are TRBV7-2 and TRBJ2-5; D is unresolved. With 1 base removed from V and 2 bases from J, the gap between germline ends came to 5 bases. CDR3 length: 13 residues. In germline, CDR1 is SGHTA, CDR2 FQGNSA. CDR3: CASSLVTQETQYF. CDR3 DNA sequence: TGTGCCAGCAGCTTAGTCACTCAAGAGACCCAGTACTTC.

The chain carries TRBV2 and TRBJ2-7; D is possibly TRBD1 (6 bases). The CDR3 extends over 12 amino acids. With 4 bases removed from V and 6 bases from J, the gap between germline ends came to 10 bases. CDR1 is SNHLY, CDR2 FYNNEI, per germline. CDR3 in DNA: TGTGCCAGCAGTGCCCAGGGGCGCGAGCAGTACTTC. It yields the protein CASSAQGREQYF.

For the CDR3, the DNA is TGTGCCAGCAGTTTATCCGGTCTCACCGGGGAGCTGTTTTTT. Translation gives CASSLSGLTGELFF. The chain joins TRBV27 to TRBJ2-2; no clear D gene. Looked up from germline, CDR1 is MNHEY and CDR2 is SMNVEV (reference sequence). V was shortened by 0 bases and J by 4 bases, with 6 bases between the two germline ends. The CDR3 has 14 amino acids.

V usage is TRBV25-1 and J usage is TRBJ1-1; D perhaps matches TRBD1 (6 bases). The CDR3 has 15 residues. The germline V gene encodes CDR1 MGHDK and CDR2 SYGVNS. Trimming shortened V by 4 bases and J by 1 base, and 13 bases separated the two germline ends. CDR3 region: CASSAPTGGNTEAFF. The CDR3 DNA sequence: TGTGCCAGCAGTGCGCCGACAGGAGGGAACACTGAAGCTTTCTTT.

V is TRBV5-4 and J is TRBJ2-1; 7 bases match TRBD1. CDR3 length equals 15 residues. The germline gives CDR1 SGHNT, CDR2 YYREEE (reference sequence). V shed 5 bases and J 0 bases; nucleotides not matched to a gene: 5. The CDR3 protein is CASSRQGSSYNEQFF. The CDR3 DNA follows: TGTGCCAGCAGTAGACAGGGCAGCTCCTACAATGAGCAGTTCTTC.

This clone has a single count. This chain links TRBV7-8 with TRBJ2-3; maybe TRBD1 (5 bases). Trimming pared 5 bases from V and 5 bases from J, leaving 14 bases between. CDR3 size: 14 residues. Germline V gene sequence: CDR1 SGHVS, CDR2 FQNEAQ. For the CDR3, the DNA is TGTGCCAGCAGCCATAGACAGTTCGAAGATACGCAGTATTTT. Protein sequence: CASSHRQFEDTQYF.

The chain combines TRBV6-1 with TRBJ1-1; weak D call: TRBD1 (6 bases). This CDR3 is 15 amino acids long. Germline assignment: CDR1 MNHNS and CDR2 SASEGT. V was cut by 9 bases and J by 0 bases, with 17 bases left in between. The CDR3 reads CASWEQGRMNTEAFF. In DNA, the CDR3 is TGTGCCAGTTGGGAACAGGGTAGAATGAACACTGAAGCTTTCTTT.

This clone was found once. The chain is built from TRBV23-1 and TRBJ2-7; D is perhaps TRBD1 (6 bases). TRBV23-1 is identified as an open reading frame with a role that is uncertain. V dropped 0 bases and J dropped 2 bases, with 8 bases sitting between them. This CDR3 comprises 14 residues. The CDR3 DNA reads as TGCGCCAGCAGTCAATCGTGGGACACCTACGAGCAGTACTTC. Residues: CASSQSWDTYEQYF.

The J gene is TRBJ2-4, the V gene TRBV4-2, with 9 bases fitting TRBD2. With 0 bases clipped from V and 3 bases from J, the junction kept 12 bases outside the gene matches. This CDR3 is built from 19 residues. The germline V gene encodes CDR1 LGHNA and CDR2 YNFKEQ. The chain's CDR3 is CASSQDWREGRGIKNIQYF. The CDR3 coding sequence is TGTGCCAGCAGCCAAGATTGGCGGGAGGGCCGAGGGATCAAAAACATTCAGTACTTC.

V is TRBV5-4 and J is TRBJ2-7; 8 bases align to TRBD1. CDR3 length: 15 residues. The germline V gene has CDR1 SGHNT and CDR2 YYREEE (reference sequence). V lost 5 bases, J lost 5 bases, and 12 bases stayed unmatched. In DNA form, the CDR3 reads TGTGCCAGCAGTTCAAAGGACAGGGCTACTAACGAGCAGTACTTC. Translation gives CASSSKDRATNEQYF.

This clone has a single count. This chain links TRBV5-1 with TRBJ2-5, with 13 bases that match TRBD2. This CDR3 region has 18 residues. The ends lost 3 bases at V and 4 bases at J; junction bases unmatched: 12. The germline V gene has CDR1 SGHRS and CDR2 YFSETQ. Here the CDR3 DNA reads TGCGCCAGCAGCTCTGGACTAGCGGGGGAGGCGACGGGAGAGACCCAGTACTTC. Translating it yields CASSSGLAGEATGETQYF.

The rearrangement joins TRBV6-6 to TRBJ2-1; 13 bases fit TRBD2. This CDR3 contains 15 residues. V shed 6 bases, J shed 8 bases, and the junction held 7 bases outside the gene matches. Germline V CDR1 and CDR2: MNHNY, SVGAGI (reference sequence). In DNA, the CDR3 is TGTGCCAGCAGCAAAACTAGCGGGGGGGCCTATGAGCAGTTCTTC. Translating gives CASSKTSGGAYEQFF.

The chain uses TRBV7-2 and TRBJ2-6; D is uncertain. The germline V gene has CDR1 SGHTA and CDR2 FQGNSA. Trimming cost V 2 bases and J 4 bases, with 9 bases left between them. The CDR3 has 15 residues. This CDR3 is CASSLSVSGANVLTF. The CDR3 DNA sequence: TGTGCCAGCAGCTTATCGGTTTCCGGGGCCAACGTCCTGACTTTC.

This rearrangement joins TRBV4-3 to TRBJ2-3; 9 bases are shared with TRBD2. The CDR3 loop spans 17 amino acids. Germline lookup yields CDR1 LGHNA and CDR2 YSLEER. The junction had 8 bases not matched to a gene; V was cut back by 0 bases and J by 4 bases. The CDR3 here is CASSQDQLAGSPDTQYF. The CDR3 DNA reads TGCGCCAGCAGCCAAGATCAGCTAGCGGGGTCCCCAGATACGCAGTATTTT.

This sequence joins TRBV4-2 and TRBJ2-1; D perhaps matches TRBD1 (5 bases). CDR3 length: 16 amino acids. V shed 0 bases and J shed 3 bases, with 12 bases lying between them. Germline assignment: CDR1 LGHNA and CDR2 YNFKEQ. The CDR3 DNA reads TGTGCCAGCAGCCAAGATTGGGCAGGGATCTACAATGAGCAGTTCTTC. This gives the protein CASSQDWAGIYNEQFF.

The genes are TRBV6-5 and TRBJ1-5, with a possible D match to TRBD1 (5 bases). This CDR3 spans 15 amino acids. V was cut by 5 bases and J by 6 bases, with 17 bases left in between. The V gene's germline CDR1 is MNHEY and CDR2 SVGAGI. The DNA of the CDR3 is TGTGCCAGCAGTCCCCTCGGAGGGGTGGCTCAGCCCCAGCATTTT. Its protein product is CASSPLGGVAQPQHF.

V is TRBV7-2 and J is TRBJ2-7, with D possibly being TRBD1 (6 bases). The CDR3 has 12 residues. The V gene lost 2 bases and the J gene lost 7 bases, with 9 bases spanning the gap. CDR1 SGHTA and CDR2 FQGNSA come from the germline V gene. The CDR3 loop is CASSLSGDEQYF. DNA of the CDR3: TGTGCCAGCAGCTTATCAGGGGATGAGCAGTACTTC.

The chain couples TRBV9 to TRBJ2-7, with TRBD1 matching 10 bases. Germline CDR1 reads SGDLS; CDR2 reads YYNGEE. The CDR3 consists of 14 residues. Germline trimming cut 4 bases from V and 2 bases from J; bases unmatched to any gene: 3. This chain's CDR3 is CASSQGTGAYEQYF. The CDR3 bases are TGTGCCAGCAGCCAGGGGACAGGGGCCTACGAGCAGTACTTC.